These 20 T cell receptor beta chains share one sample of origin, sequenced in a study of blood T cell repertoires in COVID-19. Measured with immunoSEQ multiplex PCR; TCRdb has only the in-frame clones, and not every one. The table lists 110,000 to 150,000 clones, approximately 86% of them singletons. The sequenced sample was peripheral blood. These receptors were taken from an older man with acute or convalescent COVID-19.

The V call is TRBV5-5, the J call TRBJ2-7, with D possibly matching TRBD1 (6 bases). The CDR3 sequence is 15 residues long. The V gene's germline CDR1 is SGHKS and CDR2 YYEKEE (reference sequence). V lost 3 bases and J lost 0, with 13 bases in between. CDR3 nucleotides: TGTGCCAGCAGCTCTGGGTGGGGGCCCTCCTACGAGCAGTACTTC. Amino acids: CASSSGWGPSYEQYF.

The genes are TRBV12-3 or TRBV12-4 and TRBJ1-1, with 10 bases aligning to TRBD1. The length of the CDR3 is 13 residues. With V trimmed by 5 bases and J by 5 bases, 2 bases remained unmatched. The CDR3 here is CASSRTGGTEAFF. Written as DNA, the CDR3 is TGTGCCAGCAGTCGGACAGGGGGGACTGAAGCTTTCTTT.

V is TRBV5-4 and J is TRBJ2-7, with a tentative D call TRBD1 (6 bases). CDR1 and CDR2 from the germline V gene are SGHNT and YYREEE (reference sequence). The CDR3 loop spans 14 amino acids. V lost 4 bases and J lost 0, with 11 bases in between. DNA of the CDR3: TGTGCCAGCAGCGTTTACAGGGACTCCTACGAGCAGTACTTC. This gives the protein CASSVYRDSYEQYF.

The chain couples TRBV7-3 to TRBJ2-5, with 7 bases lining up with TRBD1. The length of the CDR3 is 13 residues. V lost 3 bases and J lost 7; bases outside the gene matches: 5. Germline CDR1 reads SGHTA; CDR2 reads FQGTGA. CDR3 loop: CASSFKGAGTQYF. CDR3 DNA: TGTGCCAGCAGCTTTAAGGGGGCGGGGACCCAGTACTTC.

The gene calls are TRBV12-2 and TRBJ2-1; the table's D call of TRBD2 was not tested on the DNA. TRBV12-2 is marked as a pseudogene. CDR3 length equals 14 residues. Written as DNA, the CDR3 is TGTGCAAGTCGCTTAGCTTTGAGGCGGGGGGAGCAGTTCTTC. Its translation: CASRLALRRGEQFF.

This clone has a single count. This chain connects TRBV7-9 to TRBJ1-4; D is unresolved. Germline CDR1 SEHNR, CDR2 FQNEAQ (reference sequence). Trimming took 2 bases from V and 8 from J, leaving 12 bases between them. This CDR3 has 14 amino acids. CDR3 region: CASSLSETIEKLFF. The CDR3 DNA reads TGTGCCAGCAGCTTAAGTGAGACAATCGAAAAACTGTTTTTT. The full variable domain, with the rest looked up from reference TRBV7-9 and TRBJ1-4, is DTGVSQNPRHKITKRGQNVTFRCDPISEHNRLYWYRQTLGQGPEFLTYFQNEAQLEKSRLLSDRFSAERPKGSFSTLEIQRTEQGDSAMYLCASSLSETIEKLFFGSGTQLSVL.

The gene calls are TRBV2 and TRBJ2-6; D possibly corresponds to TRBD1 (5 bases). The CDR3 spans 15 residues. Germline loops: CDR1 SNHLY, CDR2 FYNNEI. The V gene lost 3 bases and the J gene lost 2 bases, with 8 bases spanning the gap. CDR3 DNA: TGTGCCAGCAGTGACAGGGCAACTGGGGCCAACGTCCTGACTTTC. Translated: CASSDRATGANVLTF.

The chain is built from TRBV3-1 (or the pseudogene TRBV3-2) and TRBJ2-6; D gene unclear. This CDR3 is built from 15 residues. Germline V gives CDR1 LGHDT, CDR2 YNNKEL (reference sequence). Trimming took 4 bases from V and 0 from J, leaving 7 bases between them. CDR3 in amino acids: CASSLPSSGANVLTF. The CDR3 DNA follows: TGTGCCAGCAGCCTTCCGAGCTCTGGGGCCAACGTCCTGACTTTC.

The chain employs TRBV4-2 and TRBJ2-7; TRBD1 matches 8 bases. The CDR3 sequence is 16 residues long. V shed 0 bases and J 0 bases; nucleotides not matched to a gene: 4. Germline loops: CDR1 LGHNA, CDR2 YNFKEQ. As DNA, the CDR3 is TGTGCCAGCAGCCAAGACGGGCAGGGGGCCTCCTACGAGCAGTACTTC. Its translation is CASSQDGQGASYEQYF.

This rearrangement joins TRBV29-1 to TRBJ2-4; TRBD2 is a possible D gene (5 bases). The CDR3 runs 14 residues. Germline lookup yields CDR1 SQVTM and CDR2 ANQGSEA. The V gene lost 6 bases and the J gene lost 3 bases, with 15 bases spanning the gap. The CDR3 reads CSVAGPSGKNIQYF. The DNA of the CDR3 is TGCAGCGTCGCGGGCCCGTCTGGCAAAAACATTCAGTACTTC. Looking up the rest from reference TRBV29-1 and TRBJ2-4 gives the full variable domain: SAVISQKPSRDICQRGTSLTIQCQVDSQVTMMFWYRQQPGQSLTLIATANQGSEATYESGFVIDKFPISRPNLTFSTLTVSNMSPEDSSIYLCSVAGPSGKNIQYFGAGTRLSVL.

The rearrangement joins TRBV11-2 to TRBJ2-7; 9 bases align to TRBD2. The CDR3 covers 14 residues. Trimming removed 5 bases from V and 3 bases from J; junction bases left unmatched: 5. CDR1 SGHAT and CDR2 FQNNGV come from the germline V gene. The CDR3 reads CASSHLAGNYEQYF. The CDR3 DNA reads TGTGCCAGCAGCCATCTAGCGGGGAACTACGAGCAGTACTTC.

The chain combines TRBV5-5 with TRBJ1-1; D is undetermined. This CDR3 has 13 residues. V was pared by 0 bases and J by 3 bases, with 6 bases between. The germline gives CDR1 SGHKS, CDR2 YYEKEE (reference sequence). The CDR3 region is CASSLAPDTEAFF. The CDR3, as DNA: TGTGCCAGCAGCTTGGCCCCGGACACTGAAGCTTTCTTT.

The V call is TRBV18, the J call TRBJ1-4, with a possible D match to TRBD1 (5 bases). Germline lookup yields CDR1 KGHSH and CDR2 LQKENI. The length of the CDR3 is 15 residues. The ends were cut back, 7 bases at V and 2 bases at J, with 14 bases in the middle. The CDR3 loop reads CASFSSPGTNEKLFF. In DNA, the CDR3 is TGTGCCAGCTTTTCCTCACCAGGGACTAATGAAAAACTGTTTTTT.

DNA of the CDR3: TGTGCCAGCGGGCGGGAGAAACAAGAGACCCAGTACTTC. The encoded protein is CASGREKQETQYF. The chain couples TRBV2 to TRBJ2-5; 7 positions agree with TRBD2. Trimming cost V 8 bases and J 2 bases; bases outside gene matches: 5. The CDR3 is 13 amino acids. Germline CDR1 SNHLY, CDR2 FYNNEI.

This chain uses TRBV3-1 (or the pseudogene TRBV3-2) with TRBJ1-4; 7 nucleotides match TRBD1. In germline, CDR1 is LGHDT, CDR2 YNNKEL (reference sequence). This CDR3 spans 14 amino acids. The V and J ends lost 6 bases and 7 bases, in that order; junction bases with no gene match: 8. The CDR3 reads CASSLGGWGEKLFF. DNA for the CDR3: TGTGCCAGCAGTCTAGGGGGCTGGGGTGAAAAACTGTTTTTT.

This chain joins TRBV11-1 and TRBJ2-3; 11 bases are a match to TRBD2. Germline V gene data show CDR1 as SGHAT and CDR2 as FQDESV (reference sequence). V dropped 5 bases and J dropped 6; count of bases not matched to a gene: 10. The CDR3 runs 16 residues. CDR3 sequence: CASSLLAGGSADTQYF. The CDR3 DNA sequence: TGTGCCAGCAGCCTCCTAGCGGGGGGATCCGCGGATACGCAGTATTTT.

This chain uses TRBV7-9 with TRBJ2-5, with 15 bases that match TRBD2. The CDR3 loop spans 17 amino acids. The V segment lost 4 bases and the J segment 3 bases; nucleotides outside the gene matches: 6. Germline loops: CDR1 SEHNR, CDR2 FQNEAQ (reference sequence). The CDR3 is CASSSLWTSGGEETQYF. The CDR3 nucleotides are TGTGCCAGCAGCTCTCTCTGGACTAGCGGGGGGGAAGAGACCCAGTACTTC.

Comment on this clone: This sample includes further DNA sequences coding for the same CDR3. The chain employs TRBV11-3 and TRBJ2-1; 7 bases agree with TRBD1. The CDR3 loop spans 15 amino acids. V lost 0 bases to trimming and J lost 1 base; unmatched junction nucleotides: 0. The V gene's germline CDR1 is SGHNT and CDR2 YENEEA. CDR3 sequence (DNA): TGTGCCAGCAGCTTAGACAGGGGGTCCTACAATGAGCAGTTCTTC. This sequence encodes CASSLDRGSYNEQFF.

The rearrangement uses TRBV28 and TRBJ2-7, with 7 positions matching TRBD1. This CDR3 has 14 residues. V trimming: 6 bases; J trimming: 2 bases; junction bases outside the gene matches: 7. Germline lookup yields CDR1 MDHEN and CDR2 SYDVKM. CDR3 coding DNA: TGTGCCAGCAGGACGGGACAGCCCCCCTACGAGCAGTACTTC. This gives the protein CASRTGQPPYEQYF.

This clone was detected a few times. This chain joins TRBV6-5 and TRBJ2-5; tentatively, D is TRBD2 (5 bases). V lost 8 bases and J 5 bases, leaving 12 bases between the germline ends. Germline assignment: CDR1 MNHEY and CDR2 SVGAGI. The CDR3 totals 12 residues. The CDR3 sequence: CASWVAWETQYF. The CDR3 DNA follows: TGTGCCAGCTGGGTAGCGTGGGAGACCCAGTACTTC.